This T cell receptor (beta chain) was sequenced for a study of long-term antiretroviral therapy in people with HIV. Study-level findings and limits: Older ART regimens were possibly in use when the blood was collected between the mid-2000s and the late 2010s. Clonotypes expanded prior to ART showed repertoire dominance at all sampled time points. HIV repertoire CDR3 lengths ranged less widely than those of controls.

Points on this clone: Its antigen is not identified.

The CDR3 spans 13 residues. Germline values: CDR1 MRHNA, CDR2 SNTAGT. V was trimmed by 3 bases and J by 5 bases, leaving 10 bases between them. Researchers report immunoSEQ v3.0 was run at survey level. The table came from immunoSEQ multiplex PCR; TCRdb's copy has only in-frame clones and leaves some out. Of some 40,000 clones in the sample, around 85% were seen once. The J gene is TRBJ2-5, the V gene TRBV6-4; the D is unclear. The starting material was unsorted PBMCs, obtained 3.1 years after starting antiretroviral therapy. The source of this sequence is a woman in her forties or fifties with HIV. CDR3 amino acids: CASSEIPGETQYF. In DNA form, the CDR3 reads TGTGCCAGCAGTGAGATTCCCGGGGAGACCCAGTACTTC.